The clone carrying this TCR beta chain was counted many times. A single record per CDR3 protein comes from TCRdb applying MiXCR to the 5' RACE reads. Of around 99,000 distinct CDR3 sequences listed, 8.5% to 9% are singletons. This entry is derived from a study of CD8 T cells in ankylosing spondylitis. The CDR3 extends over 12 amino acids. Per germline, CDR1 ENHRY and CDR2 SYGVKD. Trimming shortened V by 11 bases and J by 3 bases, and 12 bases separated the two germline ends. This TCR came from a male donor with ankylosing spondylitis or in good health (not recorded which). The sample taken for sequencing was blood, either unsorted or a sorted T cell fraction (not recorded which). The rearrangement joins TRBV10-3 to TRBJ2-3; unclear D gene. CDR3 sequence (DNA): TGTGCCTCGGGTGAAGGTACAGATACGCAGTATTTT. It is translated as CASGEGTDTQYF.